The source of this TCR beta chain is a study of CD8+CD57+ T cells in acquired aplastic anemia. Profiling that covered TCR beta VDJ and CDR3 relied on genomic DNA as its template. TCRdb itself ran the reads through MiXCR, one entry per CDR3 protein. The sample records over 150,000 distinct CDR3 sequences, about 52% being singletons. A word on this clonotype: Its specificity is not known.

The study's findings and limits: Both patients and controls carried the same twenty-nine CD8+ CDR3 sequences.

Trimming removed 4 bases from V and 5 bases from J; junction bases left unmatched: 4. This CDR3 is 12 amino acids long. Germline V gives CDR1 DFQATT, CDR2 SNEGSKA (reference sequence). An expansion of CD8+CD57+ cells by flow cytometry had been shown in patients chosen for sequencing. Acquired aplastic anemia of severe grade affected all patients. The chain joins TRBV20-1 to TRBJ2-7; 8 bases are a match to TRBD1. The origin of this receptor is a human donor with aplastic anemia. Sequences were obtained from sorted CD4+, CD8+, or CD8+CD57+ T cells (not recorded which) from PBMCs. As DNA, the CDR3 is TGCAGTGCTATAAAGACAGGGGACGAGCAGTACTTC. The encoded protein is CSAIKTGDEQYF.